Shown below are 29 T cell receptor beta chains from a single sample sequenced in a study of vaccination and CD4 T cells after COVID-19. Indicated time point: late sampling 161 to 241 days after vaccination in three convalescent patients. MiXCR, run by TCRdb on the PCR reads, gives a single entry per CDR3 protein. There are 25,000 to 30,000 distinct CDR3 sequences in the sample; under 65% occur only once, and 5.5% lies in the top ten. The sequencing here drew on CD4+ T cells from blood, taken about 7 months after SARS-CoV-2 vaccination. The receptors come from a human donor who had recovered from COVID-19.

This clonotype has only a few counts. The chain combines TRBV2 with TRBJ2-7; D unresolved. CDR1 and CDR2 (germline): SNHLY, FYNNEI. Trimming removed 6 bases at V and 2 bases at J, with 8 bases between. The CDR3 loop spans 12 amino acids. The CDR3 loop is CASRFPTYEQYF. In DNA, the CDR3 is TGTGCCAGCAGGTTCCCAACCTACGAGCAGTACTTC.

The chain combines TRBV29-1 with TRBJ2-5; D is possibly TRBD2 (5 bases). Trimming left V 5 bases short and J 5 bases short, with 21 bases between. From germline, CDR1 is SQVTM and CDR2 ANQGSEA. The CDR3 sequence is 15 residues long. The chain's CDR3 is CSVSIVGAPGETQYF. Here the CDR3 DNA reads TGCAGCGTTTCTATCGTGGGAGCCCCGGGGGAGACCCAGTACTTC. The complete variable domain, with remaining parts taken from reference TRBV29-1 and TRBJ2-5, reads SAVISQKPSRDICQRGTSLTIQCQVDSQVTMMFWYRQQPGQSLTLIATANQGSEATYESGFVIDKFPISRPNLTFSTLTVSNMSPEDSSIYLCSVSIVGAPGETQYFGPGTRLLVL.

The genes are TRBV7-2 and TRBJ1-1; 7 bases agree with TRBD1. Germline trimming cut 1 base from V and 0 bases from J; bases unmatched to any gene: 14. The CDR3 is 19 amino acids. Germline CDR1 and CDR2: SGHTA and FQGNSA. In nucleotides, the CDR3 is TGTGCCAGCAGCTTAGATTGGTGGACAGGAGATATTATGAACACTGAAGCTTTCTTT. This gives the protein CASSLDWWTGDIMNTEAFF.

This rearrangement joins TRBV11-3 to TRBJ2-5; the D call may be TRBD1 or TRBD2 (5 bases each). V lost 5 bases, J lost 4 bases, and 26 bases lay in between. Per germline, CDR1 SGHNT and CDR2 YENEEA. The CDR3 runs to 18 residues. CDR3 loop: CASSPQWGKAADPETQYF. The CDR3 region has the DNA TGTGCCAGCAGCCCCCAATGGGGGAAAGCGGCAGATCCAGAGACCCAGTACTTC.

The chain has TRBV6-1 and TRBJ2-5; D unresolved. The CDR3 runs to 11 residues. Germline V gene lookup returns CDR1 MNHNS and CDR2 SASEGT. V lost 5 bases and J lost 2, with 3 bases in between. The CDR3 here is CASSTQETQYF. The DNA of the CDR3 is TGTGCCAGCAGTACTCAAGAGACCCAGTACTTC.

The chain links TRBV6-1 to TRBJ1-6; 7 bases align to TRBD1. After removal of 6 bases from V and 7 bases from J, the junction contained 6 bases not matched to a gene. Germline V gene data show CDR1 as MNHNS and CDR2 as SASEGT. The CDR3 has 14 amino acids. CDR3 region: CASRSGGENSPLHF. The CDR3 DNA follows: TGTGCCAGCAGATCAGGGGGAGAAAATTCACCCCTCCACTTT.

V usage is TRBV28 and J usage is TRBJ2-3, with D tentatively TRBD1 or TRBD2 (6 bases each). Trimming took 6 bases from V and 4 from J, leaving 11 bases between them. Germline assignment: CDR1 MDHEN and CDR2 SYDVKM. There are 13 residues in the CDR3. The CDR3 protein is CASRTRGADTQYF. CDR3 nucleotides: TGTGCCAGCAGGACTAGGGGGGCAGATACGCAGTATTTT.

A few counts support this clonotype. This rearrangement joins TRBV20-1 to TRBJ2-2; D perhaps matches TRBD1 (6 bases). CDR3 length: 14 residues. Germline loops: CDR1 DFQATT, CDR2 SNEGSKA (reference sequence). The V and J ends lost 1 base and 0 bases respectively, with 6 bases between them. CDR3 sequence reads: CSARGTANTGELFF. CDR3 DNA sequence: TGCAGTGCTAGAGGGACAGCGAACACCGGGGAGCTGTTTTTT.

This clonotype has more than one count but fewer than ten. This rearrangement joins TRBV6-1 to TRBJ2-5; 12 positions match TRBD2. CDR1 and CDR2 (germline): MNHNS, SASEGT. The V segment lost 6 bases and the J segment 1 base; nucleotides outside the gene matches: 12. CDR3 length: 18 amino acids. The CDR3 sequence is CASRLSSGRAPGQETQYF. The DNA of the CDR3 is TGTGCCAGCAGACTATCTAGCGGGAGGGCCCCGGGCCAAGAGACCCAGTACTTC.

The chain recombines TRBV6-5 with TRBJ2-1; perhaps TRBD1 as D (6 bases). The CDR3 spans 13 residues. With 2 bases removed from V and 6 bases from J, the gap between germline ends came to 8 bases. Germline V gives CDR1 MNHEY, CDR2 SVGAGI. The CDR3: CASSYRQANEQFF. Here the CDR3 DNA reads TGTGCCAGCAGTTACCGACAGGCCAATGAGCAGTTCTTC.

The chain has TRBV20-1 and TRBJ1-6; 10 nucleotides align to TRBD1. The germline V gene encodes CDR1 DFQATT and CDR2 SNEGSKA (reference sequence). V shed 0 bases and J 6 bases; nucleotides not matched to a gene: 2. The CDR3 sequence is 15 residues long. The CDR3 coding sequence is TGCAGTGCTAGAGATAGGGACAGGGGTAATTCACCCCTCCACTTT. Translating gives CSARDRDRGNSPLHF.

V is TRBV20-1 and J is TRBJ2-5; D is possibly TRBD2 (6 bases). The CDR3 is made up of 12 amino acids. Trimming removed 4 bases from V and 4 bases from J, with 10 bases in between. Germline assignment: CDR1 DFQATT and CDR2 SNEGSKA (reference sequence). CDR3 in DNA: TGCAGTGCTACCCTAGCGCCAGAGACCCAGTACTTC. This gives the protein CSATLAPETQYF.

The genes are TRBV28 and TRBJ2-5; D is unclear. Trimming pared 1 base from V and 1 base from J, leaving 7 bases between. From germline, CDR1 is MDHEN and CDR2 SYDVKM. The CDR3 runs to 14 residues. This CDR3 reads CASSLSFSQETQYF. DNA of the CDR3: TGTGCCAGCAGTTTATCTTTCTCCCAAGAGACCCAGTACTTC. The variable domain in full, with the rest retrieved from reference TRBV28 and TRBJ2-5, is DVKVTQSSRYLVKRTGEKVFLECVQDMDHENMFWYRQDPGLGLRLIYFSYDVKMKEKGDIPEGYSVSREKKERFSLILESASTNQTSMYLCASSLSFSQETQYFGPGTRLLVL.

The chain couples TRBV20-1 to TRBJ2-5; TRBD2 matches 13 bases. Germline CDR1 is DFQATT and CDR2 is SNEGSKA (reference sequence). With 0 bases clipped from V and 5 bases from J, the junction kept 9 bases outside the gene matches. The CDR3 contains 17 residues. The CDR3 DNA follows: TGCAGTGCTAGAGATTGGACTAGCGGGAGTGATGTGGAGACCCAGTACTTC. Translating gives CSARDWTSGSDVETQYF.

The chain has TRBV4-2 and TRBJ2-7; 9 bases align to TRBD2. The length of the CDR3 is 17 residues. V lost 4 bases to trimming and J lost 3 bases; unmatched junction nucleotides: 13. Germline V gene sequence: CDR1 LGHNA, CDR2 YNFKEQ. The CDR3 loop is CASSLEAGLAGSYEQYF. CDR3 nucleotide sequence: TGTGCCAGCAGCCTCGAAGCGGGGCTAGCGGGAAGCTACGAGCAGTACTTC.

As for this clonotype: Given a much more abundant clone one base away, this may be a read error. V and J are TRBV4-2 and TRBJ2-7, with 11 positions matching TRBD2. Looked up from germline, CDR1 is LGHNA and CDR2 is YNFKEQ. CDR3 length: 15 amino acids. CDR3 region: CVSSQGLAGSYEQYF. CDR3 DNA: TGTGTCAGCAGCCAAGGACTAGCGGGCTCCTACGAGCAGTACTTC.

J is TRBJ2-5 and V is TRBV7-9; 8 positions match TRBD1. The CDR3 runs to 16 residues. The germline gives CDR1 SEHNR, CDR2 FQNEAQ (reference sequence). V was pared by 4 bases and J by 2 bases, with 9 bases of the junction left unmatched. The CDR3 DNA reads TGTGCCAGCAGCTCACCAGACAGGGGCCTTCAAGAGACCCAGTACTTC. Translation gives CASSSPDRGLQETQYF.

This sequence joins TRBV20-1 and TRBJ2-1; D is undetermined. V was cut by 3 bases and J by 10 bases, with 13 bases left in between. The CDR3 extends over 12 amino acids. The germline gives CDR1 DFQATT, CDR2 SNEGSKA (reference sequence). CDR3 in amino acids: CSASPRPGEQFF. The CDR3 nucleotides read TGCAGTGCTAGTCCTCGGCCTGGGGAGCAGTTCTTC.

The chain uses TRBV28 and TRBJ2-2, with 8 nucleotides matching TRBD2. Germline trimming cut 6 bases from V and 2 bases from J; bases unmatched to any gene: 14. The CDR3 has 18 residues. The germline V gene has CDR1 MDHEN and CDR2 SYDVKM. CDR3 nucleotide sequence: TGTGCCAGCAGACGCCCCCGGGGGGGAGGGTCAAACACCGGGGAGCTGTTTTTT. Residues: CASRRPRGGGSNTGELFF.

The chain carries TRBV7-2 and TRBJ2-5, with 8 bases matching TRBD2. The V segment lost 3 bases and the J segment 5 bases; nucleotides outside the gene matches: 8. This CDR3 contains 15 residues. The germline gives CDR1 SGHTA, CDR2 FQGNSA. CDR3 in amino acids: CASSFSGMGGETQYF. CDR3 coding DNA: TGTGCCAGCAGCTTTAGCGGGATGGGAGGTGAGACCCAGTACTTC. Supplemented by reference TRBV7-2 and TRBJ2-5, the full variable domain reads GAGVSQSPSNKVTEKGKDVELRCDPISGHTALYWYRQSLGQGLEFLIYFQGNSAPDKSGLPSDRFSAERTGGSVSTLTIQRTQQEDSAVYLCASSFSGMGGETQYFGPGTRLLVL.

A few counts support this clonotype. The chain uses TRBV2 and TRBJ1-5; no clear D. Trimming pared 3 bases from V and 5 bases from J, leaving 8 bases between. Germline CDR1 SNHLY, CDR2 FYNNEI. The CDR3 runs to 13 residues. CDR3 nucleotide sequence: TGTGCCAGCAGTGACGTTCGGGATCAGCCCCAGCATTTT. It translates to CASSDVRDQPQHF. Full variable domain (remainder filled in from reference TRBV2 and TRBJ1-5): EPEVTQTPSHQVTQMGQEVILRCVPISNHLYFYWYRQILGQKVEFLVSFYNNEISEKSEIFDDQFSVERPDGSNFTLKIRSTKLEDSAMYFCASSDVRDQPQHFGDGTRLSIL.

The table lists this clonotype with a few counts. CDR3 residues: CASSEQGRQPQHF. DNA for the CDR3: TGCGCCAGCAGTGAGCAGGGTAGGCAGCCCCAGCATTTT. The chain has TRBV10-1 and TRBJ1-5; D possibly corresponds to TRBD1 (5 bases). Germline V lookup: CDR1 WNHNN, CDR2 SYGVQD (reference sequence). The V gene lost 2 bases and the J gene lost 7 bases, with 9 bases spanning the gap. This CDR3 region has 13 residues.

This clonotype was seen a few times. The gene calls are TRBV5-6 and TRBJ2-5; D is unresolved. This CDR3 spans 12 amino acids. V lost 0 bases and J 1 base, leaving 1 base between the germline ends. Germline-derived CDR1 and CDR2 are SGHDT and YYEEEE. The CDR3 loop reads CASSLVQETQYF. CDR3 DNA sequence: TGTGCCAGCAGCTTGGTCCAAGAGACCCAGTACTTC.

V usage is TRBV6-1 and J usage is TRBJ2-5; 8 bases are shared with TRBD1. V shed 6 bases, J shed 1 base, and the junction held 13 bases outside the gene matches. The V gene's germline CDR1 is MNHNS and CDR2 SASEGT. The CDR3 spans 17 residues. The CDR3 spells CASSRGPWPAIQETQYF. For the CDR3, the DNA is TGTGCCAGCAGCAGGGGGCCCTGGCCCGCTATCCAAGAGACCCAGTACTTC.

This clonotype was counted only a few times. The chain joins TRBV24-1 to TRBJ2-1; D perhaps matches TRBD1 (5 bases). Looked up from germline, CDR1 is KGHDR and CDR2 is SFDVKD. The CDR3 is made up of 13 amino acids. The V and J ends lost 5 bases and 4 bases respectively, with 8 bases between them. CDR3 coding DNA: TGTGCCACCAGTGCGCAGGGATACAATGAGCAGTTCTTC. It translates to CATSAQGYNEQFF.

The rearrangement uses TRBV7-9 and TRBJ2-3; D call uncertain. This CDR3 contains 12 residues. In germline, CDR1 is SEHNR, CDR2 FQNEAQ (reference sequence). The V gene lost 2 bases and the J gene lost 9 bases, with 9 bases spanning the gap. CDR3 in DNA: TGTGCCAGCAGCTTAAATGGTTGGACGCAGTATTTT. Its protein is CASSLNGWTQYF.

This clonotype was detected a few times. This chain joins TRBV10-3 and TRBJ1-1; 8 nucleotides line up with TRBD1. The CDR3 runs to 15 residues. V shed 10 bases, J shed 4 bases, and the junction held 14 bases outside the gene matches. Germline CDR1 reads ENHRY; CDR2 reads SYGVKD. DNA of the CDR3: TGTGCCACCCACGGACAGGGCAATGTGGGCACTGAAGCTTTCTTT. Residues: CATHGQGNVGTEAFF.

The J gene is TRBJ2-3, the V gene TRBV5-4; 11 positions agree with TRBD2. J was trimmed by 4 bases and V by 4 bases; bases with no gene match: 11. The CDR3 spans 17 residues. The germline V gene has CDR1 SGHNT and CDR2 YYREEE (reference sequence). CDR3 sequence: CASSPTGTSGQADTQYF. CDR3 bases: TGTGCCAGCAGCCCAACCGGGACTAGCGGACAAGCAGATACGCAGTATTTT.

This clonotype was counted only a few times. This chain uses TRBV4-2 with TRBJ2-7; possibly TRBD2 for D (5 bases). The CDR3 runs 14 residues. V lost 1 base, J lost 5 bases, and 12 bases lay in between. The germline V gene has CDR1 LGHNA and CDR2 YNFKEQ. For the CDR3, the DNA is TGTGCCAGCAGCCAAGCCGTGAGGGAAAACGAGCAGTACTTC. It codes for CASSQAVRENEQYF.